This T cell receptor beta chain originates from a study of control samples from healthy donors and cancer patients. The CDR3 totals 16 residues. The germline V gene has CDR1 SGHNT and CDR2 YENEEA. The V gene end was trimmed by 1 base and the J gene end by 6 bases; junction bases not matched to a gene: 9. The data were produced by immunoSEQ multiplex PCR, yet TCRdb's version contains in-frame clones alone and is incomplete. The table lists 95,000 to 150,000 clones, roughly 88% of them singletons. The sample holds a few counts of this clone. The source is a man aged 35-49 years in good health. The chain employs TRBV11-3 and TRBJ2-3; 8 bases fit TRBD2. The sequenced sample consisted of blood. This CDR3 is CASSLGGFSGADTQYF. As DNA, the CDR3 is TGTGCCAGCAGCTTAGGAGGTTTTAGCGGGGCCGATACGCAGTATTTT.